The following is a T cell receptor beta chain sequence with its context. Antigen: not known. The sample comes from a study of Ad26.COV2.S vaccination and SARS-CoV-2 variants. As for the study in general: Ad26.COV2.S shots went into the muscle once or twice, 56 days apart.

Regarding the study as a whole: Similar non-spike TCR breadth was seen in vaccine and placebo recipients.

Sequencing used immunoSEQ multiplex PCR; TCRdb keeps in-frame clones, though not all of them. The data show hundreds of thousands of clones, around 90% seen once. Regarding treatment: around 19 received Ad26.COV2.S at low or high dose, single or two shots; a few received placebo; per-sample allocation not given. Collection of the samples took place on day 63 after the first injection of vaccine or placebo. An Ad26 vector that expressed Wuhan-strain SARS-CoV-2 spike constituted the vaccine. This CDR3 has 18 residues. Germline CDR1 is WSHSY and CDR2 is SAAADI. Germline trimming cut 0 bases from V and 3 bases from J; bases unmatched to any gene: 10.

The specimen comprised peripheral blood, sampled in a trial of Ad26.COV2.S vaccine versus placebo. The V gene is TRBV10-2, the J gene TRBJ2-3; 9 bases match TRBD2. The TCR originated in a person between 18 and 59 years old who received the Ad26.COV2.S COVID-19 vaccine or a placebo. The CDR3 nucleotides read TGCGCCAGCAGTGAGTCACGGGGCGGGAGGGCCTTGACAGATACGCAGTATTTT. This translates into CASSESRGGRALTDTQYF.